The 32 T cell receptor beta chains given below trace back to one sample, sequenced in a study of vaccination and CD4 T cells after COVID-19. No antigen is known for these receptors. CD4+ T cells that had been cultured provided DNA sequenced with the Oncomine TCR Beta short-read assay. One entry per CDR3 protein, called by TCRdb with MiXCR from the PCR reads. The data show some 17,000 distinct CDR3 sequences, roughly 56% seen once. Stated treatment: 10-day PBMC culture with coronavirus spike peptide pools or control peptides (ViraFEST assay). The specimen comprised CD4+ T cells from blood, cultured in vitro, sampled after SARS-CoV-2 vaccination. The receptors derive from a human donor who had recovered from COVID-19.

The chain uses TRBV28 and TRBJ1-5, with D possibly TRBD1 on 6 matching bases. The germline V gene has CDR1 MDHEN and CDR2 SYDVKM. There are 13 residues in the CDR3. V was cut by 5 bases and J by 1 base, with 6 bases left in between. CDR3 DNA sequence: TGTGCCAGCAGTGACAGGAGCAATCAGCCCCAGCATTTT. Translated, it gives CASSDRSNQPQHF. The complete variable domain, with remaining parts taken from reference TRBV28 and TRBJ1-5, reads DVKVTQSSRYLVKRTGEKVFLECVQDMDHENMFWYRQDPGLGLRLIYFSYDVKMKEKGDIPEGYSVSREKKERFSLILESASTNQTSMYLCASSDRSNQPQHFGDGTRLSIL.

This chain uses TRBV19 with TRBJ1-5; D remains unclear. This CDR3 is built from 13 residues. Germline values: CDR1 LNHDA, CDR2 SQIVND (reference sequence). V dropped 7 bases and J dropped 7 bases, with 14 bases sitting between them. The CDR3 DNA reads TGTGCCAGTAATTGGTTGAGAGGGCAGCCCCAGCATTTT. Amino acids: CASNWLRGQPQHF.

This chain connects TRBV5-1 to TRBJ1-1; D gene uncertain. Germline V CDR1 and CDR2: SGHRS, YFSETQ. The CDR3 spans 15 residues. The V end was cut by 0 bases, the J end by 5 bases, with 14 bases between. CDR3 DNA: TGCGCCAGCAGCTTGGCTACACTTCAGAGGACTGAAGCTTTCTTT. Translating it yields CASSLATLQRTEAFF.

The chain recombines TRBV7-2 with TRBJ1-2; the match to TRBD1 covers 10 bases. The CDR3 length is 13 residues. V was clipped by 4 bases and J by 6 bases; unmatched bases: 2. The V gene's germline CDR1 is SGHTA and CDR2 FQGNSA. CDR3: CASSSDRGDGYTF. The CDR3 DNA reads as TGTGCCAGCAGCTCGGACAGGGGGGATGGCTACACCTTC.

The CDR3 loop is CASSLREWQGGYTIYF. For the CDR3, the DNA is TGTGCCAGCAGCTTAAGGGAATGGCAGGGAGGTTACACCATATATTTT. V and J are TRBV7-8 and TRBJ1-3; D is perhaps TRBD1 (5 bases). This CDR3 is built from 16 residues. Per the germline V gene, CDR1 is SGHVS and CDR2 is FQNEAQ. Trimming shortened V by 2 bases and J by 8 bases, and 19 bases separated the two germline ends.

The chain couples TRBV19 to TRBJ2-5, with D perhaps TRBD2 (7 bases). Germline lookup yields CDR1 LNHDA and CDR2 SQIVND (reference sequence). This CDR3 has 15 amino acids. Deletions cut 0 bases from V and 4 bases from J, with 12 bases between. Here the CDR3 reads CASSIDSGGGETQYF. The CDR3 bases are TGTGCCAGTAGTATAGATTCGGGGGGCGGAGAGACCCAGTACTTC. The full variable domain, its missing parts supplied by reference TRBV19 and TRBJ2-5, is DGGITQSPKYLFRKEGQNVTLSCEQNLNHDAMYWYRQDPGQGLRLIYYSQIVNDFQKGDIAEGYSVSREKKESFPLTVTSAQKNPTAFYLCASSIDSGGGETQYFGPGTRLLVL.

This sequence joins TRBV5-4 and TRBJ2-5, with D perhaps given as TRBD1 or TRBD2 (5 bases each). Germline loops: CDR1 SGHNT, CDR2 YYREEE (reference sequence). V lost 2 bases, J lost 0 bases, and 14 bases lay in between. The length of the CDR3 is 16 residues. CDR3 nucleotide sequence: TGTGCCAGCAGCTTAGGGACGGCACCCAACCAAGAGACCCAGTACTTC. It translates to CASSLGTAPNQETQYF.

V gene TRBV5-1 combines with J gene TRBJ1-1, with a tentative D call TRBD1 (5 bases). Germline V gives CDR1 SGHRS, CDR2 YFSETQ. The CDR3 loop spans 13 amino acids. V lost 0 bases to trimming and J lost 4 bases, with 7 bases between them. CDR3 nucleotide sequence: TGCGCCAGCAGCTTGGGAAGGGGCACTGAAGCTTTCTTT. This codes for CASSLGRGTEAFF.

This clonotype was observed a single time. The V call is TRBV19, the J call TRBJ1-2, with no clear D. Trimming cost V 6 bases and J 8 bases, with 16 bases left between them. Germline assignment: CDR1 LNHDA and CDR2 SQIVND (reference sequence). The CDR3 runs to 13 residues. As DNA, the CDR3 is TGTGCCAGTAGCCTACACGGAGAGCAGGGCTACACCTTC. Amino acid sequence: CASSLHGEQGYTF.

This clonotype has a handful of counts. The chain joins TRBV27 to TRBJ1-1; D may be TRBD1 (6 bases). The V gene's germline CDR1 is MNHEY and CDR2 SMNVEV (reference sequence). The CDR3 runs 15 residues. Deletions cut 5 bases from V and 0 bases from J, with 13 bases between. The CDR3 here is CASSTDRTVNTEAFF. The CDR3 DNA follows: TGTGCCAGCAGTACCGACCGGACAGTGAACACTGAAGCTTTCTTT.

The chain recombines TRBV7-9 with TRBJ2-7, with D possibly TRBD2 on 5 matching bases. V dropped 5 bases and J dropped 0 bases, with 14 bases sitting between them. The CDR3 has 15 amino acids. CDR1 is SEHNR and CDR2 is FQNEAQ in the germline V gene (reference sequence). The CDR3 here is CASSPGILSSYEQYF. The CDR3 DNA is TGTGCCAGCAGCCCCGGGATCCTAAGCTCCTACGAGCAGTACTTC.

V usage is TRBV2 and J usage is TRBJ1-3, with D unclear. V lost 3 bases and J lost 4, with 7 bases in between. Germline V CDR1 and CDR2: SNHLY, FYNNEI. The CDR3 runs to 13 residues. CDR3 protein: CASSEFRGNTIYF. In DNA, the CDR3 is TGTGCCAGCAGTGAGTTTCGGGGAAACACCATATATTTT.

V and J are TRBV7-2 and TRBJ2-1, with TRBD1 matching over 8 bases. Germline CDR1 reads SGHTA; CDR2 reads FQGNSA. The V segment lost 5 bases and the J segment 0 bases; nucleotides outside the gene matches: 3. CDR3 length equals 15 residues. CDR3: CASSLGTGSYNEQFF. In nucleotides, the CDR3 is TGTGCCAGCAGCCTGGGGACAGGCTCCTACAATGAGCAGTTCTTC.

The chain has TRBV6-1 and TRBJ1-2, with 11 bases fitting TRBD1. V lost 5 bases to trimming and J lost 1 base; unmatched junction nucleotides: 9. Germline CDR1 MNHNS, CDR2 SASEGT. CDR3 length equals 17 residues. The CDR3 nucleotides are TGTGCCAGCAGTCGGGACAGGGGGGGGAGGGTTAACTATGGCTACACCTTC. It yields the protein CASSRDRGGRVNYGYTF.

The V and J genes are TRBV15 and TRBJ1-4; 7 bases agree with TRBD1. Trimming took 2 bases from V and 5 from J; bases not matched to a gene: 5. This CDR3 region has 15 residues. CDR1 and CDR2 from the germline V gene are LNHNV and YYDKDF (reference sequence). In nucleotides, the CDR3 is TGTGCCACCAGCAGAATACAGGGGTTAAATGAAAAACTGTTTTTT. Residues: CATSRIQGLNEKLFF.

V is TRBV19 and J is TRBJ1-6, with D tentatively TRBD1 (5 bases). The CDR3 has 15 residues. Germline CDR1 LNHDA, CDR2 SQIVND (reference sequence). Deletions cut 6 bases from V and 7 bases from J, with 16 bases between. DNA of the CDR3: TGTGCCAGTAGAATGGACAAGGCCATCAATTCACCCCTCCACTTT. It specifies CASRMDKAINSPLHF.

Judged by abundance, this clonotype is medium-sized. The rearrangement joins TRBV29-1 to TRBJ2-2; D is possibly TRBD1 (6 bases). Trimming cost V 6 bases and J 4 bases, with 12 bases left between them. The CDR3 consists of 13 residues. Per the germline V gene, CDR1 is SQVTM and CDR2 is ANQGSEA. The CDR3 DNA sequence: TGCAGCGTAAACAGGGAAGGCACCGGGGAGCTGTTTTTT. Its translation: CSVNREGTGELFF.

This chain joins TRBV20-1 and TRBJ1-2; 7 nucleotides agree with TRBD1. The CDR3 consists of 16 residues. The V segment lost 5 bases and the J segment 7 bases; nucleotides outside the gene matches: 19. CDR1 is DFQATT, CDR2 SNEGSKA, per germline (reference sequence). CDR3 amino acids: CSAPADRFALGFGYTF. In nucleotides, the CDR3 is TGCAGTGCTCCCGCGGACAGGTTCGCCTTGGGTTTTGGCTACACCTTC.

The chain recombines TRBV20-1 with TRBJ1-2; D gene ambiguous. Trimming pared 6 bases from V and 1 base from J, leaving 9 bases between. CDR3 size: 12 residues. Germline V CDR1 and CDR2: DFQATT, SNEGSKA (reference sequence). For the CDR3, the DNA is TGCAGTGCGCCACAGCGTAACTATGGCTACACCTTC. Translated: CSAPQRNYGYTF.

The J gene is TRBJ2-7, the V gene TRBV6-1, with 9 positions matching TRBD1. The CDR3 runs to 14 residues. Germline lookup yields CDR1 MNHNS and CDR2 SASEGT. V was clipped by 5 bases and J by 2 bases; unmatched bases: 4. The CDR3 sequence is CASSTGQGTYEQYF. In DNA form, the CDR3 reads TGTGCCAGCAGTACGGGACAGGGAACCTACGAGCAGTACTTC.

The V and J genes are TRBV28 and TRBJ2-7; a weak D match, TRBD2 (6 bases). Germline V lookup: CDR1 MDHEN, CDR2 SYDVKM. CDR3 length: 13 residues. With 11 bases removed from V and 2 bases from J, the gap between germline ends came to 16 bases. The CDR3 region is CAAAREATYEQYF. The CDR3 DNA reads as TGTGCCGCGGCCAGGGAGGCAACCTACGAGCAGTACTTC.

In this sample, this clonotype turned up a few times. The V gene is TRBV15, the J gene TRBJ1-2; the D is unclear. Germline CDR1 reads LNHNV; CDR2 reads YYDKDF (reference sequence). V lost 5 bases to trimming and J lost 7 bases, with 29 bases between them. CDR3 length: 18 amino acids. CDR3 in amino acids: CATSRGLEEASRRGGYTF. CDR3 DNA sequence: TGTGCCACCAGCCGAGGACTAGAGGAGGCTTCTCGACGGGGTGGCTACACCTTC.

V usage is TRBV30 and J usage is TRBJ1-2, with 9 bases aligning to TRBD1. This CDR3 contains 12 residues. J was trimmed by 8 bases and V by 6 bases; bases with no gene match: 7. Germline V CDR1 and CDR2: GTSNPN, SVGIG (reference sequence). The CDR3, as DNA: TGTGCCTGCCCACAGGGGGCAGCAGGCTACACCTTC. It yields the protein CACPQGAAGYTF. The full variable domain, completed using reference TRBV30 and TRBJ1-2, is SQTIHQWPATLVQPVGSPLSLECTVEGTSNPNLYWYRQAAGRGLQLLFYSVGIGQISSEVPQNLSASRPQDRQFILSSKKLLLSDSGFYLCACPQGAAGYTFGSGTRLTVV.

This clonotype showed up just a few times. This rearrangement joins TRBV20-1 to TRBJ2-1, with D tentatively TRBD2 (7 bases). CDR3 length equals 12 residues. V shed 6 bases and J shed 8 bases, with 14 bases lying between them. Germline CDR1 reads DFQATT; CDR2 reads SNEGSKA (reference sequence). DNA for the CDR3: TGCAGTGCCTACCTCGGGGGGCATGAGCAGTTCTTC. This encodes CSAYLGGHEQFF.

This clonotype was detected a few times. The rearrangement uses TRBV7-2 and TRBJ2-7; D is ambiguous. This CDR3 comprises 15 residues. Germline V CDR1 and CDR2: SGHTA, FQGNSA. V gave up 1 base and J gave up 0 bases, with 10 bases separating them. CDR3 nucleotide sequence: TGTGCCAGCAGCTTAGACAGTGTAAGCTCCTACGAGCAGTACTTC. Translated: CASSLDSVSSYEQYF.

V gene TRBV10-3 combines with J gene TRBJ1-1; D may be TRBD1 (5 bases). V was cut by 6 bases and J by 1 base, with 15 bases left in between. Germline V CDR1 and CDR2: ENHRY, SYGVKD. This CDR3 contains 15 residues. The CDR3: CAIRRGDERNTEAFF. The DNA for the CDR3 is TGTGCCATCAGGAGAGGGGACGAACGGAACACTGAAGCTTTCTTT.

The chain has TRBV6-2 or TRBV6-3 and TRBJ2-7, with 11 bases matching TRBD2. V was clipped by 5 bases and J by 12 bases; unmatched bases: 9. CDR1 and CDR2 (germline): MNHEY, SVGEGT. The CDR3 runs to 13 residues. CDR3 amino acids: CASSRTSGRTWYF. CDR3 nucleotide sequence: TGTGCCAGCAGTAGAACTAGCGGGAGAACGTGGTACTTC.

By share, this clonotype counts as medium-sized. CDR3 sequence reads: CASGTGGETQYF. CDR3 in DNA: TGTGCCAGCGGTACAGGGGGCGAGACCCAGTACTTC. This chain connects TRBV7-2 to TRBJ2-5; 9 bases are shared with TRBD1. The V and J ends lost 8 bases and 5 bases, in that order; junction bases with no gene match: 3. This CDR3 is built from 12 residues. Germline V lookup: CDR1 SGHTA, CDR2 FQGNSA.

V is TRBV6-4 and J is TRBJ2-2, with 7 bases fitting TRBD1. The CDR3 loop spans 14 amino acids. The ends lost 5 bases at V and 2 bases at J; junction bases unmatched: 2. Germline lookup yields CDR1 MRHNA and CDR2 SNTAGT. CDR3 amino acids: CASSTGANTGELFF. The CDR3 nucleotides are TGTGCCAGCAGTACAGGGGCCAACACCGGGGAGCTGTTTTTT.

Only a few counts were recorded for this clonotype. The rearrangement joins TRBV12-3 or TRBV12-4 to TRBJ1-5; no firm D call. The CDR3 is 13 residues long. V was shortened by 1 base and J by 0 bases, with 1 base between the two germline ends. In nucleotides, the CDR3 is TGTGCCAGCAGTTTAGTTAGCAATCAGCCCCAGCATTTT. It specifies CASSLVSNQPQHF.

This sequence joins TRBV12-3 or TRBV12-4 and TRBJ1-2; a weak D match, TRBD1 (5 bases). V gave up 6 bases and J gave up 6 bases, with 14 bases separating them. This CDR3 is 13 amino acids long. CDR3 coding DNA: TGTGCCAGCAGCCTCGGGCAGGGAGATGGCTACACCTTC. It translates to CASSLGQGDGYTF.

The rearrangement joins TRBV7-3 to TRBJ2-2; 11 nucleotides line up with TRBD2. CDR3 length: 16 amino acids. Germline CDR1 is SGHTA and CDR2 is FQGTGA. V gave up 6 bases and J gave up 2 bases; unmatched junction bases: 5. The CDR3: CASSLGLAGNTGELFF. CDR3 DNA: TGTGCCAGCAGTCTTGGACTAGCGGGCAACACCGGGGAGCTGTTTTTT.